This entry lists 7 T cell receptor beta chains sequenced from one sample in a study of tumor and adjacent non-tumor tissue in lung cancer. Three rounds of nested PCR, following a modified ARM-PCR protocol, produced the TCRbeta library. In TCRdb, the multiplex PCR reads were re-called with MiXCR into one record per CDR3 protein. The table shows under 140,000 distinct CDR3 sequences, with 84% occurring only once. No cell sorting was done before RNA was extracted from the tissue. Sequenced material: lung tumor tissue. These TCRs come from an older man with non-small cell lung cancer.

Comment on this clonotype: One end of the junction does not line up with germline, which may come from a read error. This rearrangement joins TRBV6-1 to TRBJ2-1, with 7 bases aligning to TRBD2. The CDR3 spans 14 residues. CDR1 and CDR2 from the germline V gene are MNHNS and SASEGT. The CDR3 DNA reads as TGTACCAGCACGGGGGGAAGCTCCTACAATGAGCAGCTCTTC. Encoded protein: CTSTGGSSYNEQLF.

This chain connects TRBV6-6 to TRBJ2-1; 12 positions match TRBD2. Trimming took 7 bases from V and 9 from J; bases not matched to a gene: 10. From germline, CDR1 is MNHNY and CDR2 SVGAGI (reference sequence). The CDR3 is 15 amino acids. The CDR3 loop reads CASNLSSGRGSEQFF. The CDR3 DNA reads TGTGCCAGCAACCTGTCTAGCGGGAGGGGGAGTGAGCAGTTCTTC.

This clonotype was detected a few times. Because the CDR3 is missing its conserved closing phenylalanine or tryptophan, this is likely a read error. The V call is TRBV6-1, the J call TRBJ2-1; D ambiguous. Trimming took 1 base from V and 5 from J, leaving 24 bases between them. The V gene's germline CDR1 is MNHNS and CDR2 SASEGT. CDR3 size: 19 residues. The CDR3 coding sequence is TGTGCCAGCAGTGAAGACACGCAGTTACAGCGAGAGGCCCACAATGAGCAGTTCATC. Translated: CASSEDTQLQREAHNEQFI.

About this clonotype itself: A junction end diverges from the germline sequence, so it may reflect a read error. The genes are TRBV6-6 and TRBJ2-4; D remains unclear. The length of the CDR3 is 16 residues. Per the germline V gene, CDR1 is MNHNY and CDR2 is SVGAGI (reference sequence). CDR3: CVSSGEQEFAKNIQYF. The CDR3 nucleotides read TGTGTCAGCAGTGGTGAGCAGGAGTTCGCCAAAAACATTCAGTACTTC.

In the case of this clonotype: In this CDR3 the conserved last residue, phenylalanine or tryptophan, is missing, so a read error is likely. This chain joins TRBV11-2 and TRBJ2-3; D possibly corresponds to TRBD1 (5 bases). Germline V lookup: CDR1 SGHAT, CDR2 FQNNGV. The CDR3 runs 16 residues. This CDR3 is CASSLSQGGSTDTQYC. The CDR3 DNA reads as TGTGCAAGCAGCTTAAGTCAGGGTGGGAGCACAGATACGCAGTATTGT.

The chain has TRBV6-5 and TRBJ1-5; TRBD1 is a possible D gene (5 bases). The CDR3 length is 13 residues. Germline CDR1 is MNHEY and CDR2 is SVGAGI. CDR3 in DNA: TGTGTTAGCAATTATAGGGATGAGGGGCCTCAGCATTTT. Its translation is CVSNYRDEGPQHF.

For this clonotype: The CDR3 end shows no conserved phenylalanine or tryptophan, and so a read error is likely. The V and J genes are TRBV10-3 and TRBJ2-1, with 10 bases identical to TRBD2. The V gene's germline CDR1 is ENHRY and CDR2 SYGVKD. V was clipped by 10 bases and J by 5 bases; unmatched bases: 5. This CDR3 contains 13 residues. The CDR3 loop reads CATSSGRDNEQFL. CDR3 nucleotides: TGTGCCACCTCCAGCGGGAGGGACAATGAGCAGTTCTTA.